This T cell receptor beta chain was captured by sequencing in a study of cytomegalovirus exposure and HLA in healthy donors. Researchers ran the PCR with 60 Vbeta and 13 Jbeta primers. Clones were read by immunoSEQ multiplex PCR, and TCRdb kept only the in-frame ones, dropping some. The sample lists some 200,000 clones; roughly 83% were seen once. This CDR3 is built from 13 residues. From germline, CDR1 is PRHDT and CDR2 FYEKMQ (reference sequence). Regarding donors, all were healthy bone marrow donors. This clonotype was sampled from a male donor in good health and CMV-seropositive. The sequenced sample was PBMCs. The chain is built from TRBV13 and TRBJ2-5; tentative D call: TRBD1 (5 bases). The J call could be wrong; TRBJ2-7 is a better fit for the DNA end. CDR3 sequence reads: CASSLGQGNEQYF. CDR3 nucleotide sequence: TGTGCCAGCAGCTTAGGGCAGGGAAACGAGCAGTACTTC.